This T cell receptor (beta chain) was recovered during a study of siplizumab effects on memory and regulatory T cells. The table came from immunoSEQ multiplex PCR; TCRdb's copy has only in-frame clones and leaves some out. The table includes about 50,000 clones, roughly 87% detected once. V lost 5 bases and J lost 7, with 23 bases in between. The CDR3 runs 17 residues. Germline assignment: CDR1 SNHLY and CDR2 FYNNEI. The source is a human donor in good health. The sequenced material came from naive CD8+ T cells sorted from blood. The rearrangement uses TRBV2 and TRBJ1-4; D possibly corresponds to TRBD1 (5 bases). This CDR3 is CASSLLAETAAFEKLFF. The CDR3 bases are TGTGCCAGCAGTCTACTAGCCGAGACAGCCGCGTTTGAAAAACTGTTTTTT.